One and the same sample provided the 16 T cell receptor beta chains below, sequenced in a study of T cells after yellow fever vaccination. TCRdb reprocessed the 5' RACE reads via MiXCR and lists one record per CDR3 protein. The repertoire consists of approximately 150,000 distinct CDR3 sequences, with 7.7% occurring once and the leading ten covering approximately 0.67%. Sequencing used CD4+ T cells sorted from PBMCs, obtained 5 days after the yellow fever booster vaccination. These receptors were obtained from a man younger than 40 who received the YFV17D yellow fever vaccine.

About this clonotype itself: This could be a read error, since a much larger clone is one nucleotide away. The rearrangement joins TRBV12-3 or TRBV12-4 to TRBJ2-7, with D possibly being TRBD2 (5 bases). Trimming removed 8 bases at V and 7 bases at J, with 12 bases between. The CDR3 totals 11 residues. The CDR3 sequence is CASSKRGEQYF. The CDR3 coding sequence is TGTGCCAGCTCCAAACGCGGGGAGCAGTACTTC.

This clonotype was seen at least ten times. The chain combines TRBV20-1 with TRBJ2-5; 7 bases align to TRBD2. The CDR3 totals 12 residues. Germline V CDR1 and CDR2: DFQATT, SNEGSKA (reference sequence). Losses at the gene ends were 6 bases for V and 5 bases for J; bases not matched to a gene: 6. As DNA, the CDR3 is TGCAGTGCAGCCACTAGCGCGGAGACCCAGTACTTC. Its protein product is CSAATSAETQYF.

This clonotype was detected ten times or more. The rearrangement joins TRBV10-3 to TRBJ1-4; D ambiguous. Germline lookup yields CDR1 ENHRY and CDR2 SYGVKD. This CDR3 spans 14 amino acids. V was cut by 3 bases and J by 4 bases, with 9 bases left in between. The CDR3 DNA reads as TGTGCCATCAGTGACTCCGGACTTAATGAAAAACTGTTTTTT. Translated, it gives CAISDSGLNEKLFF.

Of note for this clonotype: This may be a read error: a much more frequent sequence differs by one nucleotide. The chain is built from TRBV9 and TRBJ2-5; D gene unclear. CDR1 is SGDLS and CDR2 is YYNGEE in the germline V gene. Trimming stripped 3 bases from V and 5 bases from J, with 8 bases between. The CDR3 sequence is 12 residues long. The CDR3 DNA sequence: TGTGCCAGCAGCGGTAATCATGAGACCCAGTACTTC. Translation gives CASSGNHETQYF.

Ten or more counts support this clonotype. The V and J genes are TRBV6-5 and TRBJ2-2, with D possibly matching TRBD1 (5 bases). Trimming took 5 bases from V and 6 from J, leaving 7 bases between them. There are 12 residues in the CDR3. The germline V gene has CDR1 MNHEY and CDR2 SVGAGI. CDR3 in DNA: TGTGCCAGCAGTAAGGGGTCCGGGGAGCTGTTTTTT. This encodes CASSKGSGELFF.

This clonotype was observed many times. The J gene is TRBJ1-6, the V gene TRBV7-2; TRBD1 agrees at 10 bases. Germline V gene data show CDR1 as SGHTA and CDR2 as FQGNSA. This CDR3 contains 17 residues. V lost 3 bases and J lost 8; bases outside the gene matches: 10. The CDR3 nucleotides are TGTGCCAGCAGCTTCCCTCAGACAGGGGGCAGACATTCACCCCTCCACTTT. Translation gives CASSFPQTGGRHSPLHF.

Points on this clonotype: A single base separates this from a much larger clone, so it may be a read error. The genes are TRBV7-6 and TRBJ2-3, with TRBD2 identical over 7 bases. Losses at the gene ends were 2 bases for V and 2 bases for J; bases not matched to a gene: 10. In germline, CDR1 is SGHVS, CDR2 FNYEAQ. This CDR3 is built from 17 residues. The CDR3 loop is CASSLKPLSGSTDTQYF. The CDR3 DNA reads TGTGCCAGCAGCTTAAAACCCCTTAGCGGGTCCACAGATACGCAGTATTTT.

This clonotype showed up many times. The V call is TRBV6-2 or TRBV6-3, the J call TRBJ2-5; tentatively, D is TRBD2 (5 bases). The germline gives CDR1 MNHEY, CDR2 SVGEGT. V was trimmed by 4 bases and J by 13 bases, leaving 16 bases between them. The CDR3 covers 12 residues. CDR3 bases: TGTGCCAGCAGTTTCGGGATGGTAGCACCGTACTTC. Its protein is CASSFGMVAPYF.

Many counts were recorded for this clonotype. This chain links TRBV30 with TRBJ2-5, with D unresolved. This CDR3 spans 11 amino acids. Per germline, CDR1 GTSNPN and CDR2 SVGIG (reference sequence). The ends were cut back, 7 bases at V and 5 bases at J, with 11 bases in the middle. CDR3 DNA sequence: TGTGCCTATACAGAGGCTGAGACCCAGTACTTC. Its protein is CAYTEAETQYF.

This clonotype was recorded at least ten times. The V call is TRBV5-6, the J call TRBJ2-6, with D perhaps assigned TRBD1 or TRBD2 (9 bases each). The CDR3 spans 22 residues. Germline V gives CDR1 SGHDT, CDR2 YYEEEE. V shed 4 bases and J shed 2 bases, with 31 bases lying between them. The CDR3 nucleotides read TGTGCCAGCAGCCCCCTCTCAACAGGGGGCAGCGGGAGGTCAGCTGGGGCCAACGTCCTGACTTTC. Its translation is CASSPLSTGGSGRSAGANVLTF.

The table lists this clonotype with many counts. This chain links TRBV27 with TRBJ1-1; D is perhaps TRBD1 (6 bases). Germline V lookup: CDR1 MNHEY, CDR2 SMNVEV (reference sequence). Trimming pared 3 bases from V and 7 bases from J, leaving 15 bases between. The CDR3 covers 14 residues. CDR3 nucleotide sequence: TGTGCCAGCAGTTTTCTAGGGGGGAGGAGTGAAGCTTTCTTT. It specifies CASSFLGGRSEAFF.

This clonotype has at least ten counts. The chain links TRBV6-2 or TRBV6-3 to TRBJ2-7; D unclear. The V gene lost 5 bases and the J gene lost 3 bases, with 14 bases spanning the gap. Germline-derived CDR1 and CDR2 are MNHEY and SVGEGT. The length of the CDR3 is 14 residues. The CDR3 DNA reads TGTGCCAGCAGTACGGGCGCGAGTTACTACGAGCAGTACTTC. This translates into CASSTGASYYEQYF.

This clonotype was seen at least ten times. The chain links TRBV5-4 to TRBJ2-2; D may be TRBD2 (6 bases). V was shortened by 0 bases and J by 1 base, with 10 bases between the two germline ends. Germline V lookup: CDR1 SGHNT, CDR2 YYREEE (reference sequence). This CDR3 has 16 amino acids. The CDR3 loop reads CASSLGYGRNTGELFF. As DNA, the CDR3 is TGTGCCAGCAGCTTGGGGTACGGGAGGAACACCGGGGAGCTGTTTTTT.

With regard to this clonotype: This could be a read error, since a much larger clone is one nucleotide away. This chain joins TRBV20-1 and TRBJ2-4; 7 bases fit TRBD1. J gave up 7 bases and V 5 bases, and 8 bases lay outside the gene matches. CDR1 and CDR2 (germline): DFQATT, SNEGSKA (reference sequence). There are 13 residues in the CDR3. DNA for the CDR3: TGCAGTGCTGGTCGGGACAGCAATAACATTCAGTACTTC. Residues: CSAGRDSNNIQYF.

This clonotype was seen repeatedly, ten times or more. The chain joins TRBV7-2 to TRBJ2-7; 12 bases are a match to TRBD2. CDR3 length equals 15 residues. The germline gives CDR1 SGHTA, CDR2 FQGNSA. V shed 3 bases and J 2 bases; nucleotides not matched to a gene: 2. The CDR3 loop reads CASSFGLAGTYEQYF. The CDR3, as DNA: TGTGCCAGCAGCTTTGGACTAGCGGGGACCTACGAGCAGTACTTC.

At least ten counts were recorded for this clonotype. V usage is TRBV7-3 and J usage is TRBJ2-2; D is uncertain. Per the germline V gene, CDR1 is SGHTA and CDR2 is FQGTGA. V shed 5 bases and J shed 6 bases, with 10 bases lying between them. The CDR3 is 13 residues long. This CDR3 reads CASSLALAGELFF. CDR3 DNA sequence: TGTGCCAGCAGCCTGGCTTTGGCCGGGGAGCTGTTTTTT.